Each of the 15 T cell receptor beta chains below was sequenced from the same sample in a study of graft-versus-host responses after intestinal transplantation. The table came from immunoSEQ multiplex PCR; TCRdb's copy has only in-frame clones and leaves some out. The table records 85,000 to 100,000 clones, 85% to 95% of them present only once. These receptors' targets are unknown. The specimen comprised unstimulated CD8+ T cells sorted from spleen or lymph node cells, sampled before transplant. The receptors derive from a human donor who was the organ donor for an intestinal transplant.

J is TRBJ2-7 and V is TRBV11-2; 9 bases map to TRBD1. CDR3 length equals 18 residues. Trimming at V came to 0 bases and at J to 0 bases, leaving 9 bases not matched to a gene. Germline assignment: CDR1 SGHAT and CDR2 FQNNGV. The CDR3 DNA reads TGTGCCAGCAGCTTAGATTGGTTAGGGACAGGGAGCTCCTACGAGCAGTACTTC. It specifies CASSLDWLGTGSSYEQYF. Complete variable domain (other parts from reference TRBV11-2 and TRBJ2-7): EAGVAQSPRYKIIEKRQSVAFWCNPISGHATLYWYQQILGQGPKLLIQFQNNGVVDDSQLPKDRFSAERLKGVDSTLKIQPAKLEDSAVYLCASSLDWLGTGSSYEQYFGPGTRLTVT.

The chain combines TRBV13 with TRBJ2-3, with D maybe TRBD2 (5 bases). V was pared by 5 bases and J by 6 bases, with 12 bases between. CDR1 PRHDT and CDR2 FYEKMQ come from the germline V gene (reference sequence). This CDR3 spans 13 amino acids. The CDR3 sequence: CASSPGMLDTQYF. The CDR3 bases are TGTGCCAGCAGCCCCGGGATGTTGGATACGCAGTATTTT.

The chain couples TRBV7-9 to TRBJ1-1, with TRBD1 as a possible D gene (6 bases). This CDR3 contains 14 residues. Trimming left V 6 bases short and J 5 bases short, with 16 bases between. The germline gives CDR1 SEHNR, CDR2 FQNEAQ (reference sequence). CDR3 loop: CASRRQAGMTEAFF. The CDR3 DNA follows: TGTGCCAGCAGGAGACAGGCTGGAATGACTGAAGCTTTCTTT.

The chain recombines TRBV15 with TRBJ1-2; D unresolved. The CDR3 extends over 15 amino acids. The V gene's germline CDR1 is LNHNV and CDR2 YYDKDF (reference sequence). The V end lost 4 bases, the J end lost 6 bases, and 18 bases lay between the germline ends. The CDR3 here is CATSTIKTETHGYTF. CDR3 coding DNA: TGTGCCACCAGCACAATCAAGACGGAGACGCATGGCTACACCTTC. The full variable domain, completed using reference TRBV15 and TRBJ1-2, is DAMVIQNPRYQVTQFGKPVTLSCSQTLNHNVMYWYQQKSSQAPKLLFHYYDKDFNNEADTPDNFQSRRPNTSFCFLDIRSPGLGDTAMYLCATSTIKTETHGYTFGSGTRLTVV.

CDR3 sequence reads: CAWVPTTGGRDGYTF. DNA of the CDR3: TGTGCCTGGGTTCCCACGACAGGGGGCAGGGATGGCTACACCTTC. This chain links TRBV30 with TRBJ1-2; 10 bases agree with TRBD1. Losses at the gene ends were 5 bases for V and 6 bases for J; bases not matched to a gene: 12. The CDR3 is made up of 15 amino acids. Germline V gene lookup returns CDR1 GTSNPN and CDR2 SVGIG (reference sequence).

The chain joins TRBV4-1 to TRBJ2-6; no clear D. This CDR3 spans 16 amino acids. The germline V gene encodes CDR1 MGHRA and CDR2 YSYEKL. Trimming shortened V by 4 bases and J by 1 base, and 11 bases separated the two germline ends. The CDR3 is CASSPQANSGANVLTF. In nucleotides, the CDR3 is TGCGCCAGCAGCCCTCAGGCAAATTCTGGGGCCAACGTCCTGACTTTC.

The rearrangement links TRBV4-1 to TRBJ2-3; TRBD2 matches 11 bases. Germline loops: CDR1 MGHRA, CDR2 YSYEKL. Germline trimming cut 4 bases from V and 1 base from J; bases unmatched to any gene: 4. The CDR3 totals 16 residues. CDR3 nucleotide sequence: TGCGCCAGCAGCCGACAGGGACTAGCGGGCACAGATACGCAGTATTTT. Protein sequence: CASSRQGLAGTDTQYF.

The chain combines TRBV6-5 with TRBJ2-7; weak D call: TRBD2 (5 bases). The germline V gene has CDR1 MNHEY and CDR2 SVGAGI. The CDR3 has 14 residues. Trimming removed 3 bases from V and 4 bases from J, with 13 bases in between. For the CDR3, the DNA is TGTGCCAGCAGTTATCAGGCGGCGGGTTACGAGCAGTACTTC. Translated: CASSYQAAGYEQYF.

CDR3 residues: CASSPSIQGLIYEQYF. In DNA, the CDR3 is TGTGCCAGCTCACCCTCCATTCAGGGGTTAATCTACGAGCAGTACTTC. The chain joins TRBV18 to TRBJ2-7, with D tentatively TRBD1 (6 bases). The CDR3 sequence is 16 residues long. Germline loops: CDR1 KGHSH, CDR2 LQKENI. V was cut by 3 bases and J by 3 bases, with 18 bases left in between.

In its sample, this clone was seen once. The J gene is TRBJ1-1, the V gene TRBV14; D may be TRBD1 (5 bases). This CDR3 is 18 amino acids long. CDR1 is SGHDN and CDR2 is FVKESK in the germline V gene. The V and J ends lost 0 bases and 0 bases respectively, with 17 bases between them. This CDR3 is CASSQEATAGPMNTEAFF. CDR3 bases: TGTGCCAGCAGCCAAGAGGCGACAGCCGGCCCCATGAACACTGAAGCTTTCTTT.

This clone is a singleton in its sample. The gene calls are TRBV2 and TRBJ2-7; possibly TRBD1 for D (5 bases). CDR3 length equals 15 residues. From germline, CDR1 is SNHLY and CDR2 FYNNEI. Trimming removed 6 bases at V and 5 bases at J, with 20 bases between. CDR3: CASRHSQGPVHEQYF. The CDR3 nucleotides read TGTGCCAGCAGGCATTCCCAGGGTCCCGTCCACGAGCAGTACTTC. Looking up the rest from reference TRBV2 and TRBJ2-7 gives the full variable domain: EPEVTQTPSHQVTQMGQEVILRCVPISNHLYFYWYRQILGQKVEFLVSFYNNEISEKSEIFDDQFSVERPDGSNFTLKIRSTKLEDSAMYFCASRHSQGPVHEQYFGPGTRLTVT.

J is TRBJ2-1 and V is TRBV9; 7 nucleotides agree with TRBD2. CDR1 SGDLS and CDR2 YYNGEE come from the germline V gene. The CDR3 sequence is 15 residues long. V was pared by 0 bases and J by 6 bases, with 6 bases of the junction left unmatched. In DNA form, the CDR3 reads TGTGCCAGCAGCGTAGGGATAGCGGGTCCCAATGAGCAGTTCTTC. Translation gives CASSVGIAGPNEQFF.

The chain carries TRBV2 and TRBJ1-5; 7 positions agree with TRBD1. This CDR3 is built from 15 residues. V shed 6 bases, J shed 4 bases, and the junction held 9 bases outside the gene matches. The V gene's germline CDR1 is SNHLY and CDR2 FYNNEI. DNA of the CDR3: TGTGCCAGCAGGGCGACAGGGTTTCTAAATCAGCCCCAGCATTTT. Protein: CASRATGFLNQPQHF.

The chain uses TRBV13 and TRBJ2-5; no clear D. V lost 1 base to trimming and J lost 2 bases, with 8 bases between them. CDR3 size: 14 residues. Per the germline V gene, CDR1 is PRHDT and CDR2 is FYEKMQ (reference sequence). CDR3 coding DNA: TGTGCCAGCAGCTTAGCGTCCCCGCAAGAGACCCAGTACTTC. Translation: CASSLASPQETQYF.

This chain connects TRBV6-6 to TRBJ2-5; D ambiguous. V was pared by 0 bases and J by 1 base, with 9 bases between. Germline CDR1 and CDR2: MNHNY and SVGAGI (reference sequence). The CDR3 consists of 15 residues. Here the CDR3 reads CASSYSRGTQETQYF. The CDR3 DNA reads TGTGCCAGCAGTTACTCGAGAGGTACCCAAGAGACCCAGTACTTC.